This T cell receptor beta chain was captured by sequencing in a study of T cell responses to AZD1222 COVID-19 vaccine. Study-wide points: Repertoire sampling was restricted to post-peak T cell response timepoints.

Comments on this clone: Its target is not known.

Repertoires were generated with immunoSEQ multiplex PCR, while TCRdb's copy carries only in-frame clones and drops some. The sample has about 100,000 clones, 90% to 95% seen once; the top ten hold less than 2.5%. CDR3 size: 16 residues. V dropped 4 bases and J dropped 3; count of bases not matched to a gene: 9. The germline gives CDR1 MGHRA, CDR2 YSYEKL. The chain links TRBV4-1 to TRBJ1-2; 9 nucleotides match TRBD1. This material consisted of peripheral blood, taken on day 0 of AZD1222 vaccination. This clonotype originated in an adult in good health. CDR3 sequence: CASSPRTGDPDYGYTF. CDR3 coding DNA: TGCGCCAGCAGCCCCCGGACAGGGGACCCCGACTATGGCTACACCTTC.